This T cell receptor (beta chain) was obtained from a study of shared clonotypes between healthy human individuals. Study-wide points: Sampling used blood alone; tissue repertoires probably differ.

HIV-negative, healthy adults without recent acute infections or vaccinations were the donors. CD4+ cells were split into CD45RA+ naive and CD45RA-negative memory subsets. As for this clone: Its antigen is not identified.

Trimming pared 5 bases from V and 3 bases from J, leaving 11 bases between. The CDR3 consists of 14 residues. Germline V gene lookup returns CDR1 MDHEN and CDR2 SYDVKM. In the authors' methods: Sequence data from immunoSEQ were junction-only and lacked quality scores; consequently, filtering differed. Libraries were prepared by immunoSEQ multiplex PCR; TCRdb keeps only in-frame clonotypes and omits some of them. The V and J calls and clone size are taken from that table; D and trimming were inferred from the DNA. The sample has hundreds of thousands of clones, less than 96% seen once. The TCR sequence derives from a young woman in good health. Sequencing input: naive CD4+ T cells sorted from blood. Subset meaning: CD45RA+ positively selected. The chain carries TRBV28 and TRBJ1-5; D is unresolved. The CDR3 DNA is TGTGCCAGCAGTGGCCGGGTTCCCAATCAGCCCCAGCATTTT. It translates to CASSGRVPNQPQHF.